This T cell receptor beta chain was sequenced during a study of vaccination effects on CD4 cells after COVID-19. Study as a whole: A couple of convalescent patients each provided a sample, at 16 days and at one week before vaccination. Whole-study results and caveats: Both infection-induced and vaccine-induced clones contracted markedly at late post-vaccination timepoints.

The germline V gene has CDR1 SGHDN and CDR2 FVKESK. Trimming shortened V by 4 bases and J by 6 bases, and 9 bases separated the two germline ends. This CDR3 is built from 13 residues. Measured with immunoSEQ multiplex PCR; TCRdb has only the in-frame clones, and not every one. The data contain tens of thousands of clones, approximately 73% of them singletons. ViraFEST assay sequencing came after antigen-specific CD4+ T cells were expanded with viral peptide pools. Following 10 days of culture, CD4+ T cells were isolated. This person caught SARS-CoV-2 sometime from March to December 2020, and PCR testing confirmed the infection. About 2.2 million PBMC per well were cultured with roughly 9 IU/ml IL-2 and roughly 9.9 ug/ml peptides. Cultures got half-medium changes with IL-2 on days 3 and 7. In the case of this clone: What it binds is not known.

The starting material was CD4+ T cells from PBMCs cultured with a peptide pool, obtained before COVID-19 vaccination. This TCR was sampled from a human donor who had a prior SARS-CoV-2 infection. The chain employs TRBV14 and TRBJ2-2; D ambiguous. CDR3 bases: TGTGCCAGCAGCCCGCGGCTCTCCGGGGAGCTGTTTTTT. Translation gives CASSPRLSGELFF.